This T cell receptor beta chain was found in a study of T cell changes during pregnancy in multiple sclerosis. The ends were cut back, 1 base at V and 10 bases at J, with 19 bases in the middle. Germline V CDR1 and CDR2: LNHNV, YYDKDF (reference sequence). The CDR3 is 15 residues long. Sequenced by immunoSEQ multiplex PCR; TCRdb stores in-frame clones only, minus some. The sample lists roughly 80,000 clones, approximately 94% seen once, with 2% to 3% in the top ten. The V gene is TRBV15, the J gene TRBJ1-1; no clear D gene. This TCR was sampled from a female donor in good health, enrolled as a control in a pregnancy study. The source material was peripheral blood, sampled after pregnancy. The CDR3, as DNA: TGTGCCACCAGCAGAGGTGGGTGGAGTACGGCTGGAGCTTTCTTT. Its protein product is CATSRGGWSTAGAFF.